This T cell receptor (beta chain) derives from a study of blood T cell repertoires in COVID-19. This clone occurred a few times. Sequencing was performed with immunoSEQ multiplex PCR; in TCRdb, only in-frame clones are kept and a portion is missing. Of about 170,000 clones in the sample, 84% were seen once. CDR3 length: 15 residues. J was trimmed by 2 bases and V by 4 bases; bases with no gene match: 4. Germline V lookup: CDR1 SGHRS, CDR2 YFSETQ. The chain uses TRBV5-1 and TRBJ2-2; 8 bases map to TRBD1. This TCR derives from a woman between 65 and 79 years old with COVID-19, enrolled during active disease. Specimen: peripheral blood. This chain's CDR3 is CASSNGQGNTGELFF. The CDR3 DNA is TGCGCCAGCAGCAATGGACAGGGAAACACCGGGGAGCTGTTTTTT.